A selection of T cell receptor beta chains follows, all from one sample in a study of shared T cell receptors in the human thymus. The repertoire was sequenced with immunoSEQ multiplex PCR; TCRdb's copy has only in-frame clones and lacks some. This sample has some 700,000 clones, with 75% to 90% found just once. The sample also formed part of further work on human thymus T cells.

Sequenced material: thymocytes. The receptors originated from a girl under two years old with a congenital heart defect. Both conserved end residues are part of each CDR3. D genes are given only for firm matches. Some rows have no size entry. The others give once, few or many, or a class for an expanded clone.

>TRBJ1-2|TRBV6-1|.|.|18
CASSEKDEPYDSPYGYTF
TGTGCCAGCAGTGAAAAGGACGAACCCTACGACAGCCCTTATGGCTACACCTTC
>TRBJ2-5|TRBV10-3|few|TRBD2|15
CAIGEGWGHQETQYF
TGTGCCATCGGGGAGGGTTGGGGACACCAAGAGACCCAGTACTTC
>TRBJ1-3|TRBV9|.|TRBD1|21
CASSVADPEPGQPSSGNTIYF
TGTGCCAGCAGCGTAGCGGACCCCGAACCGGGACAGCCCTCGAGTGGAAACACCATATATTTT
>TRBJ2-2|TRBV27|.|.|11
CASRGKKGLFF
TGTGCCAGCCGCGGGAAGAAGGGTTTGTTTTTT
>TRBJ1-5|TRBV12-5|.|.|14
CASALDSAPLSQHF
TGTGCTAGTGCCCTCGACAGCGCTCCTCTGTCCCAGCATTTT
>TRBJ2-7|TRBV5-6|.|.|14
CASSTGRVWNEQYF
TGTGCCAGCAGCACTGGCAGGGTTTGGAACGAGCAGTACTTC
>TRBJ2-7|TRBV11-2|few|TRBD2|16
CASSPRTSGGPYEQYF
TGTGCCAGCAGCCCGAGAACTAGCGGGGGTCCGTACGAGCAGTACTTC
>TRBJ2-5|TRBV29-1|.|TRBD1|15
CSFSTGTGVEETQYF
TGCAGCTTTTCCACCGGGACAGGGGTGGAAGAGACCCAGTACTTC
>TRBJ2-7|TRBV5-1|.|TRBD1|15
CASSLRRDSSYEQYF
TGCGCCAGCAGCTTGAGACGGGACAGCTCCTACGAGCAGTACTTC
>TRBJ2-1|TRBV11-2|.|TRBD2|14
CASRERGGYNEQFF
TGTGCCAGCAGGGAGCGGGGGGGCTACAATGAGCAGTTCTTC
>TRBJ2-1|TRBV28|once|.|14
CASSLAESGNEQFF
TGTGCCAGCAGTTTAGCGGAATCGGGCAATGAGCAGTTCTTC
>TRBJ1-5|TRBV5-4|.|.|12
CASSLDGQPQHF
TGTGCCAGCAGCTTGGACGGTCAGCCCCAGCATTTT
>TRBJ1-1|TRBV6-1|.|.|15
CASSDGRRGRAEAFF
TGTGCCAGCAGTGATGGGCGTAGGGGGAGGGCTGAAGCTTTCTTT
>TRBJ1-1|TRBV5-4|.|TRBD1|15
CASSRDRAMNTEAFF
TGTGCCAGCAGCCGGGACAGGGCCATGAACACTGAAGCTTTCTTT
>TRBJ1-1|TRBV5-1|.|TRBD1|20
CASSLARFKGGGQVNTEAFF
TGCGCCAGCAGCTTGGCCCGGTTCAAGGGTGGGGGACAGGTGAACACTGAAGCTTTCTTT
>TRBJ1-3|TRBV2|.|.|18
CASSEAREGRIQGNTIYF
TGTGCCAGCAGTGAAGCGCGGGAGGGGCGAATACAAGGAAACACCATATATTTT
>TRBJ2-7|TRBV2|.|.|12
CASEFPGYEQYF
TGTGCCAGCGAGTTCCCGGGATACGAGCAGTACTTC
>TRBJ2-1|TRBV2|.|TRBD1|18
CASRGFVGAGGAPNEQFF
TGTGCCAGCAGAGGCTTTGTCGGGGCAGGGGGCGCCCCGAATGAGCAGTTCTTC
>TRBJ2-7|TRBV11-2|.|TRBD2|18
CASSLDPPTIAGIHEQYF
TGTGCCAGCAGCTTGGACCCCCCCACTATAGCGGGGATACACGAGCAGTACTTC
>TRBJ2-7|TRBV6-5|.|TRBD1|13
CASTRQGTYEQYF
TGTGCCAGCACTCGACAGGGGACCTACGAGCAGTACTTC
>TRBJ2-1|TRBV7-9|once|TRBD1|17
CASSLKRPRDRLNEQFF
TGTGCCAGCAGCTTAAAGCGACCCCGGGACAGATTAAATGAGCAGTTCTTC
>TRBJ2-3|TRBV7-2|.|TRBD2|17
CASSLLRVAGGTDTQYF
TGTGCCAGCAGCCTCCTTCGGGTAGCGGGGGGGACAGATACGCAGTATTTT
>TRBJ2-1|TRBV5-6|few|.|13
CASSKWAYNEQFF
TGTGCCAGCAGCAAGTGGGCGTACAATGAGCAGTTCTTC
>TRBJ2-7|TRBV4-3|.|TRBD1|16
CASSQEKDRPLNEQYF
TGCGCCAGCAGCCAAGAGAAGGACAGGCCACTTAACGAGCAGTACTTC
>TRBJ2-1|TRBV7-9|.|TRBD2|18
CASSLGFSVSGGTREQFF
TGTGCCAGCAGCTTAGGTTTTTCGGTTAGCGGGGGGACGAGAGAGCAGTTCTTC